This T cell receptor (beta chain) is from a study of T-cell reconstitution after alpha-beta-depleted transplantation in children. The TCRbeta library incorporated unique molecular identifiers. One entry per CDR3 protein results from TCRdb running MiXCR on the PCR reads. The sample includes hundreds of thousands of distinct CDR3 sequences, 23% of them seen just once. The V end lost 6 bases, the J end lost 1 base, and 12 bases lay between the germline ends. Germline assignment: CDR1 MNHEY and CDR2 SVGAGI. This CDR3 is 14 amino acids long. The sample holds many counts of this clonotype. The clonotype originates from a boy in the first two years of life who had a stem cell transplant for acute myeloid leukemia, so the T cells may come from the graft donor. The source was PBMCs, mostly from graft donor cells, collected 360 days after TCRalphabeta/CD19-depleted stem cell transplant. This chain joins TRBV6-5 and TRBJ2-5; D is perhaps TRBD2 (5 bases). In DNA form, the CDR3 reads TGTGCCAGCAGCGACCCGAGGGCCCAAGAGACCCAGTACTTC. Its protein is CASSDPRAQETQYF.